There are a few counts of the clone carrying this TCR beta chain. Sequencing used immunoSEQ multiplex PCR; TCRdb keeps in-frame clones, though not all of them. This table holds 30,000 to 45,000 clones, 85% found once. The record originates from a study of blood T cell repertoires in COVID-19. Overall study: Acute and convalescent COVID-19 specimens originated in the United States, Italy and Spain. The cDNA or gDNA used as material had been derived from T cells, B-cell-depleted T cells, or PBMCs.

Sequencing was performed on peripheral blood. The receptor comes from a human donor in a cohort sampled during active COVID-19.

The CDR3 DNA follows: TGTGCCAGTTTGCGAAGGGGGAGCTCCTACAATGAGCAGTTCTTC. Its protein is CASLRRGSSYNEQFF. V and J are TRBV19 and TRBJ2-1; a possible D gene is TRBD1 (6 bases). Between the trimmed V and J ends, which lost 8 bases and 0 bases, there was a span of 14 bases. This CDR3 is 15 amino acids long. In germline, CDR1 is LNHDA, CDR2 SQIVND (reference sequence).